The sequence of this T cell receptor beta chain was determined in a study of breast tumors, draining lymph nodes, adjacent tissues. This CDR3 region has 13 residues. Trimming stripped 0 bases from V and 5 bases from J, with 6 bases between. Germline V gene data show CDR1 as SGHTS and CDR2 as YDEGEE. TCRdb redid the calling of the multiplex PCR reads with MiXCR, one entry per CDR3 protein. The repertoire holds about 66,000 distinct CDR3 sequences, with approximately 45% as singletons. This clonotype was counted at least ten times. Its antigen is not identified. General study points: Most tumor T cells seemingly derive from lymph node, then expand in tumor. Luminal-like breast cancer showed significantly greater tumor-nontumor repertoire similarity than basal-like breast cancer did. That most tumor T cells come from lymph nodes remained unproven. Tumor repertoires ranked between lymph nodes and nontumor tissue in diversity, with V and J gene preferences.

The source is a female donor with breast cancer. Some clones in this sample may be carry-over from other donors' samples. The sample was breast tumor tissue. The rearrangement uses TRBV5-8 and TRBJ1-5; D may be TRBD1 (6 bases). CDR3 DNA: TGTGCCAGCAGCTTGGACAGGGATCAGCCCCAGCATTTT. This encodes CASSLDRDQPQHF.